This TCR beta chain comes out of a study of shared clonotypes between healthy human individuals. Study findings and constraints: A handful of donors shared about 5% of their naive CD4 clonotypes.

The assay was immunoSEQ multiplex PCR, and TCRdb's table has in-frame clones only and misses some. The sample gives some 2.3 million clones, over 85% of which show up once; under 0.45% is in the top ten. V shed 3 bases, J shed 8 bases, and the junction held 10 bases outside the gene matches. Germline values: CDR1 GTSNPN, CDR2 SVGIG (reference sequence). The CDR3 runs 17 residues. Concerning this clone itself: Antigen: not known.

The chain combines TRBV30 with TRBJ2-1; 16 positions agree with TRBD2. The sample was naive CD4+ T cells from PBMCs. As to subset: CD45RA+ positively selected. The clonotype comes from a man younger than 35 in good health. Some clones in this sample may be carry-over from other donors' samples. CDR3 protein: CAWRGTSGRAFWDEQFF. Here the CDR3 DNA reads TGTGCCTGGAGGGGGACTAGCGGGAGGGCCTTCTGGGATGAGCAGTTCTTC.